The present T cell receptor beta chain was sequenced within a study of blood T cells in healthy people across ages. Study-wide background: For every two T cells, template switching captured about one barcoded beta molecule.

A sample-barcoded 5' primer and a J-beta primer mix were used in a second PCR of roughly 6 to 11 cycles. Each cDNA molecule was tagged by a template-switch adaptor with 12 random nucleotides. TCRdb itself ran the 5' RACE reads through MiXCR, one entry per CDR3 protein. The profile shows over 600,000 distinct CDR3 sequences, around 50% of them singletons. This clonotype was seen a handful of times. Peripheral blood from each donor was collected in a volume of 8 to 10 milliliters. Isolation yielded PBMCs, at least 6.5 million per sample, in every case. The V gene's germline CDR1 is SGHTA and CDR2 FQGTGA. The CDR3 consists of 15 residues. Losses at the gene ends were 5 bases for V and 6 bases for J; bases not matched to a gene: 11.

This TCR was recovered from a man aged 35-49 years in good health. V and J are TRBV7-3 and TRBJ2-5, with 8 bases identical to TRBD1. The source material was blood. The CDR3 DNA is TGTGCCAGCAGCCTCGGGGCAGGGGGCATGAAGACCCAGTACTTC. Amino acid sequence: CASSLGAGGMKTQYF.